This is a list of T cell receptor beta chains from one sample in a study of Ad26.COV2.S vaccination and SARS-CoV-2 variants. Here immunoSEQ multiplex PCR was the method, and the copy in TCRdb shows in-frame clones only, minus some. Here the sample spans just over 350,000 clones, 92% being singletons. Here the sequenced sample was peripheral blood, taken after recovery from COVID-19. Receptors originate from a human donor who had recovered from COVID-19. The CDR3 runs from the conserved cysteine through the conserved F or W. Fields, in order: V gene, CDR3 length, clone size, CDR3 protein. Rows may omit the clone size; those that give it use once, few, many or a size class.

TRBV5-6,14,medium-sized,CASSFGTGLYEQYF
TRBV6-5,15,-,CASSLGQGLSEKLFF
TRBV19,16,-,CASSRRKTPRDEKLFF
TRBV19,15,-,CASRVSGAFTDTQYF
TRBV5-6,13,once,CASSGGGNTEAFF
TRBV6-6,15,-,CASTLAGGGSDTQYF
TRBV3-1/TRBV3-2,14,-,CASSLRGQPVSYTF
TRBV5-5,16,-,CASSLASPGNGYEQYF
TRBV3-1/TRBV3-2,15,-,CASSHRTVPPDTQYF
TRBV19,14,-,CASSIRQEHEKLFF
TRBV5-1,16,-,CASSLEGQDLTGELFF
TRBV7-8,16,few,CASSSLYGGRDYGYTF
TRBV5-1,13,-,CASSLPTTDTQYF
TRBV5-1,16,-,CASSLRGTGGLNEQFF
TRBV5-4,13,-,CASSFVLAGEQYF
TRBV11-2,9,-,CASSPEAFF
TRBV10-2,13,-,CAARDKGNYGYTF
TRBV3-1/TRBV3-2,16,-,CASSQRGGASGNEQFF
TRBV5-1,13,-,CASSTREPNEQFF
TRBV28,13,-,CASSSGAPGELFF
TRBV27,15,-,CASSFKQNMNTEAFF
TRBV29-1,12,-,CSVVRDLRGYTF
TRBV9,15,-,CASSVGGGVYTEAFF
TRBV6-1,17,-,CASSDGPGGHLNTEAFF
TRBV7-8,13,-,CASSSAGVREAFF
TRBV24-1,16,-,CATSAARAGPNQPQHF
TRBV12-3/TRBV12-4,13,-,CASSFGRAPEAFF
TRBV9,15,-,CASSVVGGSTDTQYF
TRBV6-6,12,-,CASSSGYEGYTF
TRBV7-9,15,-,CASSLLRGINYGYTF
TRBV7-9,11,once,CASNPNYEQFF
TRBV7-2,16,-,CASSLAGTGANYGYTF
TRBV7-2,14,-,CASSVTGPSYGYTF
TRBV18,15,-,CASSPSRQGNTEAFF
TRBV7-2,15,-,CASSPSWGTGNTIYF
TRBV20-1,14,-,CSASRTSAGDTQYF
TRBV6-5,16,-,CASSYGRELAAGELFF
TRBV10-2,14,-,CASTPLHDRGSAFF
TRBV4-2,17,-,CASSQATDRGGDYGYTF
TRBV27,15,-,CASSSFISSYNEQFF
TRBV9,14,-,CASSVDRGDSPLHF
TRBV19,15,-,CASSIVPDSSYEQYF
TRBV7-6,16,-,CASSQAQGERNSPLHF
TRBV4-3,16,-,CASSQAEWGGPDEQFF
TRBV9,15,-,CASSALDRTNTEAFF
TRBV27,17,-,CASSHALRGQGADGYTF
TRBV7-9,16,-,CASSAPTSGATDTQYF
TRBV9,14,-,CASSVDGLQEKLFF
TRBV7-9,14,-,CASSLGQPDQPQHF
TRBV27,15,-,CASRLGQGTGNTIYF
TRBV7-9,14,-,CASSFQTTNEKLFF
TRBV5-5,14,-,CASRHNLRGLEQYF
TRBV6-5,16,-,CASSYGRDRSGNTIYF
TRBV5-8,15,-,CASSLAGRASETQYF
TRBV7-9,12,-,CASSLVVNTIYF